Sequencing of this T cell receptor beta chain was carried out in a study of blood T cell repertoires in COVID-19. Assay: immunoSEQ multiplex PCR; the TCRdb copy retains only in-frame clones and omits some. The sample holds about 220,000 clones, approximately 78% seen once. Input material: peripheral blood. This receptor was obtained from a woman in her seventies with COVID-19, enrolled during active disease.

In DNA, the CDR3 is TGTGCCAGCAGCCAACAGATCCGGGAGGGGGAGCAGTACTTC. It translates to CASSQQIREGEQYF. The rearrangement uses TRBV7-2 and TRBJ2-7; 8 nucleotides agree with TRBD2. CDR3 length: 14 residues. Trimming removed 5 bases from V and 7 bases from J; junction bases left unmatched: 10. Germline V gene lookup returns CDR1 SGHTA and CDR2 FQGNSA.